This T cell receptor beta chain was identified during a study of blood T cell repertoires in COVID-19. About the study: The samples span acute and convalescent COVID-19 from the United States, Italy and Spain.

This CDR3 is 14 amino acids long. V gave up 4 bases and J gave up 2 bases, with 12 bases separating them. Looked up from germline, CDR1 is SGHRS and CDR2 is YFSETQ. Sequencing was performed with immunoSEQ multiplex PCR; in TCRdb, only in-frame clones are kept and a portion is missing. The table has 65,000 to 85,000 clones, over 70% seen once; the top ten hold around 5%. The source material was peripheral blood. This clonotype originated in a man aged 50-60 years with active COVID-19. V is TRBV5-1 and J is TRBJ2-5; tentative D call: TRBD1 (6 bases). As DNA, the CDR3 is TGCGCCAGCAGCCCAGGACAGTGGCAAGAGACCCAGTACTTC. Translation gives CASSPGQWQETQYF.